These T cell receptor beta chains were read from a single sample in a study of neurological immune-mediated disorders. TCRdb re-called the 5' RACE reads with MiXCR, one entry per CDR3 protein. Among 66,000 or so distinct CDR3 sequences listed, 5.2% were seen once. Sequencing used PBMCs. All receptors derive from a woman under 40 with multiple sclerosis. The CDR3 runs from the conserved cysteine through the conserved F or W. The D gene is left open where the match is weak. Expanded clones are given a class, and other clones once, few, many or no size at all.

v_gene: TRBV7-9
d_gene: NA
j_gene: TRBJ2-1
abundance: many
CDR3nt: TGTGCCAGCAGCTTAAATAGGAGGGGGAGTTCCTACAATGAGCAGTTCTTC
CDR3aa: CASSLNRRGSSYNEQFF

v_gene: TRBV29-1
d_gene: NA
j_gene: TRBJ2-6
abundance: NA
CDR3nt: TGCAGCGTTGAAGCCATGGGTTCTGGGGCCAACGTCCTGACTTTC
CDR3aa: CSVEAMGSGANVLTF

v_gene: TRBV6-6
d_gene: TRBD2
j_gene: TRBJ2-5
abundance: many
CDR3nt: TGTGCCAGCAGTTACTTTGAGCGGGGGGGGTTACGAGAGACCCAGTACTTC
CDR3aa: CASSYFERGGLRETQYF

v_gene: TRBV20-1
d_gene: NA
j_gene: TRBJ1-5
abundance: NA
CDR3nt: TGCAGTGCTAGAGCGATGAACATAGATCAGCCCCAGAATTTT
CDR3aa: CSARAMNIDQPQNF

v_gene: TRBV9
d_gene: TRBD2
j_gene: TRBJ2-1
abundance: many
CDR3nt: TGTGCCAGCAGCGTAGCTGGGACTAGCGGGGGGCGTAGTGAGCAGTTCTTC
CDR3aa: CASSVAGTSGGRSEQFF

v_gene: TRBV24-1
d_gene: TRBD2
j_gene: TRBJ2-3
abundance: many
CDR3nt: TGTGCCACCAGTGACCCAACAGCGGGGGGGCTCACAGATACGCAGTATTTT
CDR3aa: CATSDPTAGGLTDTQYF

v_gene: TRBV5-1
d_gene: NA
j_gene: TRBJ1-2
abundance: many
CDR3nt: TGCGCCAGCAGCTCGGGAGCGGAAGACTATGGCTACACCTTC
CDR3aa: CASSSGAEDYGYTF

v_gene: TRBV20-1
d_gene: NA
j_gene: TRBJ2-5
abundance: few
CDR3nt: TGCAGTGCTAGGAAATTGCGGGGGCCGGCCGAGACCCAGTACTTC
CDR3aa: CSARKLRGPAETQYF

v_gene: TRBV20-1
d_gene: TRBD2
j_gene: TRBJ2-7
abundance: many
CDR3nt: TGCAGTGCTAGACGGACTAGCGGACCAGGCGAGCAGTACTTC
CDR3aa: CSARRTSGPGEQYF

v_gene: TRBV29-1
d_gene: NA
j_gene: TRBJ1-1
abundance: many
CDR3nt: TGCAGCGCCCTTCGGCGCCTGACTGAAGCTTTCTTT
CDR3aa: CSALRRLTEAFF